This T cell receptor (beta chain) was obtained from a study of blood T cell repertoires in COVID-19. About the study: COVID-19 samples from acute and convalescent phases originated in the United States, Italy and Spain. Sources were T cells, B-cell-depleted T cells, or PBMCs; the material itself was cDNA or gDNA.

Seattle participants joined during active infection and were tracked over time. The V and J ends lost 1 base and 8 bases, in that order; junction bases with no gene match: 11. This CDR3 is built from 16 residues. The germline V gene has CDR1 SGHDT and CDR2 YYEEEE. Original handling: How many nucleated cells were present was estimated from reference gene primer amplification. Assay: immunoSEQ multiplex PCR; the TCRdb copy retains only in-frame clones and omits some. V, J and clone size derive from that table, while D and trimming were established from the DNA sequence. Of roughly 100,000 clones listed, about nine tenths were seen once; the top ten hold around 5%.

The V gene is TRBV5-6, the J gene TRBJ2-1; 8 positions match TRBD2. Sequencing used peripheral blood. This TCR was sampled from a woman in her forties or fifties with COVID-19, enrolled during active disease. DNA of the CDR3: TGTGCCAGCAGCTTGCAACCGGGACTAGGGGGTTATGAGCAGTTCTTC. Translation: CASSLQPGLGGYEQFF.